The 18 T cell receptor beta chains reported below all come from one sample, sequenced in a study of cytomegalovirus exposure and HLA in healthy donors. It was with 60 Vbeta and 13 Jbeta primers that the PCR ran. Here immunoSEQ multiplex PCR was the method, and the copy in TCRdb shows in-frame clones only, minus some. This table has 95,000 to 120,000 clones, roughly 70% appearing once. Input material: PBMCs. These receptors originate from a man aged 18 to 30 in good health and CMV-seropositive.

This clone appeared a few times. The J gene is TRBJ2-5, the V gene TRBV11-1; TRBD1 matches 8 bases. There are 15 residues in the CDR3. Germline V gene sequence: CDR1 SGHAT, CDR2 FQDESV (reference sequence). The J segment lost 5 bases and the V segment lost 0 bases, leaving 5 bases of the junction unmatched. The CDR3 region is CASSLAAGGSETQYF. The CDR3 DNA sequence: TGTGCCAGCAGCTTAGCGGCAGGGGGCAGTGAGACCCAGTACTTC.

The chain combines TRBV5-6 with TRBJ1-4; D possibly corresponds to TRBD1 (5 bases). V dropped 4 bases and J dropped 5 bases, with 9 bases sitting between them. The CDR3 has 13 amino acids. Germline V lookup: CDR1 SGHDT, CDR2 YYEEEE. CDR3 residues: CASSEDSNEKLFF. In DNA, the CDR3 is TGTGCCAGCAGCGAAGACAGCAATGAAAAACTGTTTTTT.

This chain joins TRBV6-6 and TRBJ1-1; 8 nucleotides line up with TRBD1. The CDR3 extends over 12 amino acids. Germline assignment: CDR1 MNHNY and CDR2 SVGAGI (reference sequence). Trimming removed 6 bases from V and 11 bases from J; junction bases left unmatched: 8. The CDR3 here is CASRSQGAPAFF. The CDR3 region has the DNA TGTGCCAGCAGGTCCCAGGGGGCGCCGGCTTTCTTT.

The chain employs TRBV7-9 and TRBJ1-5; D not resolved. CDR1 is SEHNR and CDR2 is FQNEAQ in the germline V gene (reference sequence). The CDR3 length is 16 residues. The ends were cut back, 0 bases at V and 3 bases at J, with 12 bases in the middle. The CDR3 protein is CASSLAISGINQPQHF. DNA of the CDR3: TGTGCCAGCAGCTTAGCGATTTCGGGAATCAATCAGCCCCAGCATTTT. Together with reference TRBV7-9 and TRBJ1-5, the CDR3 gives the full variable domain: DTGVSQNPRHKITKRGQNVTFRCDPISEHNRLYWYRQTLGQGPEFLTYFQNEAQLEKSRLLSDRFSAERPKGSFSTLEIQRTEQGDSAMYLCASSLAISGINQPQHFGDGTRLSIL.

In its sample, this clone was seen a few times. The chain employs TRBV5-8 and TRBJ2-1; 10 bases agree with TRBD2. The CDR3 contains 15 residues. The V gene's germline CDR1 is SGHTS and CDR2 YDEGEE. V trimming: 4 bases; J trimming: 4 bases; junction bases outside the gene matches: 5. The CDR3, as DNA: TGTGCCAGCAGCCCCGGACTAGCGGTTTACAATGAGCAGTTCTTC. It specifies CASSPGLAVYNEQFF.

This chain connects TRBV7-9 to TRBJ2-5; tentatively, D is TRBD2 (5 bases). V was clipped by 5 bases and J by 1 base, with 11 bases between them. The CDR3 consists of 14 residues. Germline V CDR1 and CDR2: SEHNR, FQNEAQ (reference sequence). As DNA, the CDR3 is TGTGCCAGCAGCAAAATCGGGGTCCAAGAGACCCAGTACTTC. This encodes CASSKIGVQETQYF.

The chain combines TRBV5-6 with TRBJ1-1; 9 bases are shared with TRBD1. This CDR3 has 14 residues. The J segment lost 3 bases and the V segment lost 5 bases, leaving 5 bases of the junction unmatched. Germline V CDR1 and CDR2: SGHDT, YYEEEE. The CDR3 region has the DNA TGTGCCAGCAGTCGGGACAGGGTCGACACTGAAGCTTTCTTT. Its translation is CASSRDRVDTEAFF.

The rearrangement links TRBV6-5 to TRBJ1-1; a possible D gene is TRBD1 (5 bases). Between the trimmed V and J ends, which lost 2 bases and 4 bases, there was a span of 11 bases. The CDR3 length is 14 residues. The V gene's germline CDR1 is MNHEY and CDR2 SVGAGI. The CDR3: CASSYDRRGTEAFF. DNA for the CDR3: TGTGCCAGCAGTTACGACCGAAGGGGCACTGAAGCTTTCTTT.

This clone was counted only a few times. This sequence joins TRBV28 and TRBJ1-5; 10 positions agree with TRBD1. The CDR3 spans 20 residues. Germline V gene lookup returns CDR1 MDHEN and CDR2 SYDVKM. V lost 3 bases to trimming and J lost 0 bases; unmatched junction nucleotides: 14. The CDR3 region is CASSLTPGTGAGHSNQPQHF. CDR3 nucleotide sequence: TGTGCCAGCAGTTTGACCCCCGGGACAGGGGCGGGGCATAGCAATCAGCCCCAGCATTTT. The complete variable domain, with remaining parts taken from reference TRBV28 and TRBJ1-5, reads DVKVTQSSRYLVKRTGEKVFLECVQDMDHENMFWYRQDPGLGLRLIYFSYDVKMKEKGDIPEGYSVSREKKERFSLILESASTNQTSMYLCASSLTPGTGAGHSNQPQHFGDGTRLSIL.

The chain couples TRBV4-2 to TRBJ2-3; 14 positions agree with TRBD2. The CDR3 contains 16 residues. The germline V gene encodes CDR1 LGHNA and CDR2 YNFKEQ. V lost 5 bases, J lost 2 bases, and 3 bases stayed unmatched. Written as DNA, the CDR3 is TGTGCCAGCAGCAGGACTAGCGGGGGGTTCACAGATACGCAGTATTTT. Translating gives CASSRTSGGFTDTQYF.

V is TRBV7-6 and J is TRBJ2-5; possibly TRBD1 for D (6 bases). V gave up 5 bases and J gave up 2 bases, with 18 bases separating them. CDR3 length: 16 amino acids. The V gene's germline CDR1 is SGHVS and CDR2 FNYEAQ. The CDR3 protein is CASSPPRGRAQETQYF. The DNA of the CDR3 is TGTGCCAGCAGCCCCCCCAGGGGCAGGGCGCAAGAGACCCAGTACTTC.

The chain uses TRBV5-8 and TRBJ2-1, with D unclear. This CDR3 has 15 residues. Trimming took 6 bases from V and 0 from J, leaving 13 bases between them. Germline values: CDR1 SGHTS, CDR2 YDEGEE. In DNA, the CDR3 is TGTGCCAGCACCCCTTCCCGCTACTCCTACAATGAGCAGTTCTTC. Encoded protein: CASTPSRYSYNEQFF.

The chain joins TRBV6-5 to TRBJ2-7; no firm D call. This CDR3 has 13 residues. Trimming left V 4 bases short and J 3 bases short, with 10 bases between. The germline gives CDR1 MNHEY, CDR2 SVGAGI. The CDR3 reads CASSFARNYEQYF. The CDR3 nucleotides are TGTGCCAGCAGTTTTGCCAGGAACTACGAGCAGTACTTC.

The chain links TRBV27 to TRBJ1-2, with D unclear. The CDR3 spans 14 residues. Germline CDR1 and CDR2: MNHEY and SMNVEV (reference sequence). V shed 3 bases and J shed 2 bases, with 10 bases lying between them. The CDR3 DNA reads TGTGCCAGCAGTTTGGGCAGATTCAACTATGGCTACACCTTC. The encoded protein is CASSLGRFNYGYTF.

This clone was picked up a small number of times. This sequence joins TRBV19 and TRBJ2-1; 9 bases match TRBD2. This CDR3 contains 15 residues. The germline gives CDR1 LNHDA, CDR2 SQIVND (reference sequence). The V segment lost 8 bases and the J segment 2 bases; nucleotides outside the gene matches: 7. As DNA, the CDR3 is TGTGCCAGTGGAGTTAGCGGGGGCCCCTACAATGAGCAGTTCTTC. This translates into CASGVSGGPYNEQFF. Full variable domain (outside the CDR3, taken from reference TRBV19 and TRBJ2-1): DGGITQSPKYLFRKEGQNVTLSCEQNLNHDAMYWYRQDPGQGLRLIYYSQIVNDFQKGDIAEGYSVSREKKESFPLTVTSAQKNPTAFYLCASGVSGGPYNEQFFGPGTRLTVL.

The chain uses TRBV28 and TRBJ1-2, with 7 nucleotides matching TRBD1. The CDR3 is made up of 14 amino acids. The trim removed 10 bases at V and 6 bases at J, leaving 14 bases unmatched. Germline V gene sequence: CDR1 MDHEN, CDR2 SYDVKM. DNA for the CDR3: TGTGCCACCACTGAGACCGACAGGGCCCATGGCTACACCTTC. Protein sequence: CATTETDRAHGYTF.

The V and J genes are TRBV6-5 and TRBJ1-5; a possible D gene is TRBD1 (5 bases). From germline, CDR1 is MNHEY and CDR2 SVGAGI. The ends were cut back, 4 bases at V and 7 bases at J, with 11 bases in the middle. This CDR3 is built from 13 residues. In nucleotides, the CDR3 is TGTGCCAGCAGTTCCCCGGGGGGGCAGCCCCAGCATTTT. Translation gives CASSSPGGQPQHF.

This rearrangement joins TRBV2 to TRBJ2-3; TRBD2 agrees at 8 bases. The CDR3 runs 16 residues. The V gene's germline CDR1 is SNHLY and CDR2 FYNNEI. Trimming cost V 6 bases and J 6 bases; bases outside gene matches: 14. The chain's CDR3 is CASSPFWRGAGDTQYF. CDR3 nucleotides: TGTGCCAGCAGCCCTTTCTGGCGGGGGGCGGGTGATACGCAGTATTTT. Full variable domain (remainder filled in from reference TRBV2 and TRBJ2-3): EPEVTQTPSHQVTQMGQEVILRCVPISNHLYFYWYRQILGQKVEFLVSFYNNEISEKSEIFDDQFSVERPDGSNFTLKIRSTKLEDSAMYFCASSPFWRGAGDTQYFGPGTRLTVL.